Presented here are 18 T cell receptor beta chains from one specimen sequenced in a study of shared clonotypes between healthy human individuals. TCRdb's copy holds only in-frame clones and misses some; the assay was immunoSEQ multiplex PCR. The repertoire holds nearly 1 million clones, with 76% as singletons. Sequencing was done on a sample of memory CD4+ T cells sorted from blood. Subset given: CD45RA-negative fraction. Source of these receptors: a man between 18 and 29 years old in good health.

The chain's CDR3 is CASSLRGGRDEQFF. In DNA form, the CDR3 reads TGTGCCAGCAGCCTGCGGGGCGGTCGGGATGAGCAGTTCTTC. The chain employs TRBV11-2 and TRBJ2-1, with D perhaps TRBD2 (6 bases). V lost 5 bases to trimming and J lost 8 bases, with 16 bases between them. The V gene's germline CDR1 is SGHAT and CDR2 FQNNGV. The CDR3 covers 14 residues.

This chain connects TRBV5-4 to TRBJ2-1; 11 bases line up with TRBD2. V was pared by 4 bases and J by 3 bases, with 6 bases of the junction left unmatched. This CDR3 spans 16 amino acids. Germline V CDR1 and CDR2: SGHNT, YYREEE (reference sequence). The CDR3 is CASSSRGLADYNEQFF. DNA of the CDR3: TGTGCCAGCAGCAGTAGGGGACTAGCGGACTACAATGAGCAGTTCTTC.

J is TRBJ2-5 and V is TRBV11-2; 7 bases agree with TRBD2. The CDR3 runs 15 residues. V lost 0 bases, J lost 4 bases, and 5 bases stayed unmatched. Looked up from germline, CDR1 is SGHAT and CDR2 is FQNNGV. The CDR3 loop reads CASSLEPGGTETQYF. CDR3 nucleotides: TGTGCCAGCAGCTTAGAGCCGGGGGGAACAGAGACCCAGTACTTC.

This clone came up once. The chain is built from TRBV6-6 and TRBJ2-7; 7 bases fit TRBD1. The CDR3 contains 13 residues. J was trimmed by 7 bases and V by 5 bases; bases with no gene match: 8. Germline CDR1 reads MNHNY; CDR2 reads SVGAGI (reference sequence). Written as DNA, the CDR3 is TGTGCCAGCAGTCCATGGACAGGTAGTGAGCAGTACTTC. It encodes CASSPWTGSEQYF.

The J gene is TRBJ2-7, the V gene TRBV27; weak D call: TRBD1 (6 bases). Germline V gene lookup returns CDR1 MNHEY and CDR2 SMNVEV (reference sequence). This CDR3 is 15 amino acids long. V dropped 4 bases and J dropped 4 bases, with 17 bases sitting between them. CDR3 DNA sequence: TGTGCCAGCAGTTACAAGGGGGTAAAGGATTACGAGCAGTACTTC. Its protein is CASSYKGVKDYEQYF.

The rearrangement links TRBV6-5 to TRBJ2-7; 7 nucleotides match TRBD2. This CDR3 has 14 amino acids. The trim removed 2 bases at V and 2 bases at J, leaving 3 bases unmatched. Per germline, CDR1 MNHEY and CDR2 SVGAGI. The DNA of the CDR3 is TGTGCCAGCAGTTACCGGGGAGGGACCTACGAGCAGTACTTC. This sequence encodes CASSYRGGTYEQYF.

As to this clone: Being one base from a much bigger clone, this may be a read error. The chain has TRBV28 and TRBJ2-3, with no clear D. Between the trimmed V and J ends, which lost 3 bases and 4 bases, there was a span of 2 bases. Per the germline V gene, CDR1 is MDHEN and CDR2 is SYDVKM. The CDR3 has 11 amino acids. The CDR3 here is CASSLADTQYF. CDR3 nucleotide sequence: TGTGCCAGCAGTTTGGCAGATACGCAGTATTTT.

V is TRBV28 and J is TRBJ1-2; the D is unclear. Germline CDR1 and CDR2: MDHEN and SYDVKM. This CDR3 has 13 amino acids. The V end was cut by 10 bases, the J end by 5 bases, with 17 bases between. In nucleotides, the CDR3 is TGTGCCACCATACCGACAAGCCGATATGGCTACACCTTC. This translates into CATIPTSRYGYTF.

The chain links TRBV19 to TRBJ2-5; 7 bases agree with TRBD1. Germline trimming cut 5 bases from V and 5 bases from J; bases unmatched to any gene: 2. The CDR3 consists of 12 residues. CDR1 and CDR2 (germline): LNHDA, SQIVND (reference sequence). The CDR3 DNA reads TGTGCCAGTAGTTCACAGGGGGAGACCCAGTACTTC. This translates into CASSSQGETQYF.

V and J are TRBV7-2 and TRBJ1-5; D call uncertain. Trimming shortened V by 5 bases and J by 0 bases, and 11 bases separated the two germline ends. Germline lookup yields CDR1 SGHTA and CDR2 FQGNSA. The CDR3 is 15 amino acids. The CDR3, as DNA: TGTGCCAGCAGCGACCCAGGCTATAGCAATCAGCCCCAGCATTTT. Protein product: CASSDPGYSNQPQHF.

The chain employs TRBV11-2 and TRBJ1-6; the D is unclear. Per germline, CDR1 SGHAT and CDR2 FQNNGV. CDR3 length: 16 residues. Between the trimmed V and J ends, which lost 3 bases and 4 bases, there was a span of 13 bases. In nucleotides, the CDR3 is TGTGCCAGCAGCTTCTCGGTCGGCGGGTATAATTCACCCCTCCACTTT. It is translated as CASSFSVGGYNSPLHF.

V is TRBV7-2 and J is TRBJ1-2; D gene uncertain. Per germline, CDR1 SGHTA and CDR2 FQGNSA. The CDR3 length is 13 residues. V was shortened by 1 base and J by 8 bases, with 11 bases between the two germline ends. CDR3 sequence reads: CASSLGQNSGYTF. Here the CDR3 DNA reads TGTGCCAGCAGCTTAGGGCAGAATAGCGGCTACACCTTC. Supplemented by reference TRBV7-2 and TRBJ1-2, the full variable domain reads GAGVSQSPSNKVTEKGKDVELRCDPISGHTALYWYRQSLGQGLEFLIYFQGNSAPDKSGLPSDRFSAERTGGSVSTLTIQRTQQEDSAVYLCASSLGQNSGYTFGSGTRLTVV.

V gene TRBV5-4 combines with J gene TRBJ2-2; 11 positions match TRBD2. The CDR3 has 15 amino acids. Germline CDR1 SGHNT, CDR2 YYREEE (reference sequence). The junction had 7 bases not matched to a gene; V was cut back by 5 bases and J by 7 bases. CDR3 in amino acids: CASRAGTSGSGELFF. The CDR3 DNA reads TGTGCCAGCAGGGCCGGGACTAGCGGTAGCGGGGAGCTGTTTTTT.

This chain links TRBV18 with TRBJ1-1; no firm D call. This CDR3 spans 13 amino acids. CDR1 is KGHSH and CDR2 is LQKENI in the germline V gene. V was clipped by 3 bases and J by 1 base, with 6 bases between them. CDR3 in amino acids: CASSPHWNTEAFF. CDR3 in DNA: TGTGCCAGCTCACCCCATTGGAACACTGAAGCTTTCTTT.

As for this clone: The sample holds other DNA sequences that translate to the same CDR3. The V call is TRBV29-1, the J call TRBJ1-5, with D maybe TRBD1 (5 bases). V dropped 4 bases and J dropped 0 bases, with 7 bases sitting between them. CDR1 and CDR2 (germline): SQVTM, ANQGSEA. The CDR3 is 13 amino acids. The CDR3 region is CSVGGSSNQPQHF. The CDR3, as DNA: TGCAGCGTTGGGGGGAGTAGCAATCAGCCCCAGCATTTT.

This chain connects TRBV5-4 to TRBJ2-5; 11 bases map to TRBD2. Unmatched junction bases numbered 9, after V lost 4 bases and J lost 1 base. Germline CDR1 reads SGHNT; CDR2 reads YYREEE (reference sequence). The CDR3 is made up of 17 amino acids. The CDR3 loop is CASSPGGTSGSQETQYF. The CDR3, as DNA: TGTGCCAGCAGCCCTGGGGGGACTAGCGGATCCCAAGAGACCCAGTACTTC.

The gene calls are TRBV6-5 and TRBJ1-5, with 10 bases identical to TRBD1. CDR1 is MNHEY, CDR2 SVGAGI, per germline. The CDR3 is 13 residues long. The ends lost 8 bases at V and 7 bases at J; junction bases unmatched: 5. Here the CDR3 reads CASGTGDGQPQHF. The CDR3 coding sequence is TGTGCCAGCGGGACAGGGGACGGCCAGCCCCAGCATTTT.

The CDR3 DNA is TGTGCCAGTAGTATAGATCTAACCCGGAGATACTTC. Translated: CASSIDLTRRYF. The chain recombines TRBV19 with TRBJ2-4; D gene unclear. This CDR3 contains 12 residues. The V and J ends lost 0 bases and 16 bases respectively, with 13 bases between them. Germline loops: CDR1 LNHDA, CDR2 SQIVND (reference sequence).